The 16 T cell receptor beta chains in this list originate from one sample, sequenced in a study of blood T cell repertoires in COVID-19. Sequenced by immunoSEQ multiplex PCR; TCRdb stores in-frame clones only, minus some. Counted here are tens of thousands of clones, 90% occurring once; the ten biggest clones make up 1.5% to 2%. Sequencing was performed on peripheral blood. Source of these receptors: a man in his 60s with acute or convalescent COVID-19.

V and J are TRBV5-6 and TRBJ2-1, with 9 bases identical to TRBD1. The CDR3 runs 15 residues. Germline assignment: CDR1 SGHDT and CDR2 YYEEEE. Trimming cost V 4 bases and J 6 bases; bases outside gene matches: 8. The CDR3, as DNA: TGTGCCAGCAGCCAGGAGGGACAGGGCGCCAATGAGCAGTTCTTC. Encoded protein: CASSQEGQGANEQFF.

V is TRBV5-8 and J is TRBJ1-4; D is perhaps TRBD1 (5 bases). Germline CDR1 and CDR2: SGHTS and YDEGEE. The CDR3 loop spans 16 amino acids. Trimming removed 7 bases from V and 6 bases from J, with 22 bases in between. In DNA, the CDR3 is TGTGCCAGCGGGTCGGACAAAACCTTACTCGATGAAAAACTGTTTTTT. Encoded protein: CASGSDKTLLDEKLFF.

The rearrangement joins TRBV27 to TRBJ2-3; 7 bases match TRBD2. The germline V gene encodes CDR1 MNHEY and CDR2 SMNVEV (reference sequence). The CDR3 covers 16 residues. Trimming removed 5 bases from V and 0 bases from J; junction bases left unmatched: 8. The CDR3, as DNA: TGTGCCAGCAGTGCCTCGGCGCGGGAGAGCACAGATACGCAGTATTTT. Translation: CASSASARESTDTQYF.

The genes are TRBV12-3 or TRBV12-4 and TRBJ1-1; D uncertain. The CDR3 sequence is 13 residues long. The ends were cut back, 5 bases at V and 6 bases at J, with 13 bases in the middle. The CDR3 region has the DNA TGTGCCAGCAGTCCTTTACACCTCGCTGAAGCTTTCTTT. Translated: CASSPLHLAEAFF.

The DNA of the CDR3 is TGTGCCAGCAGAGACGCAGGGGGCGCATTAACTGAAGCTTTCTTT. Encoded protein: CASRDAGGALTEAFF. The rearrangement uses TRBV5-4 and TRBJ1-1, with 8 bases fitting TRBD1. Losses at the gene ends were 5 bases for V and 5 bases for J; bases not matched to a gene: 11. Per germline, CDR1 SGHNT and CDR2 YYREEE (reference sequence). The CDR3 totals 15 residues.

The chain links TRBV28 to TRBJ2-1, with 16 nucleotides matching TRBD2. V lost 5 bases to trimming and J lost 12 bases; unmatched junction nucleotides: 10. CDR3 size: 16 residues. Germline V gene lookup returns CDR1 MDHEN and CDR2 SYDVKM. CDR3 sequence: CASSQPGLAGGPRQFF. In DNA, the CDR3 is TGTGCCAGCAGTCAGCCGGGACTAGCGGGAGGGCCCAGGCAGTTCTTC.

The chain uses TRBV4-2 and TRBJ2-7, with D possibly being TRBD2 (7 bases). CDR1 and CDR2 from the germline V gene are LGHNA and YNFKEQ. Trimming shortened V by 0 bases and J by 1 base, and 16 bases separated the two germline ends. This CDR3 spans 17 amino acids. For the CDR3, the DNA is TGTGCCAGCAGCCAAGACCGACAGGCGGGACTATCCTACGAGCAGTACTTC. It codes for CASSQDRQAGLSYEQYF.

The CDR3 sequence is CASSLSGAEAFF. CDR3 nucleotide sequence: TGTGCCAGCAGTTTATCCGGGGCTGAAGCTTTCTTT. The V gene is TRBV12-3 or TRBV12-4, the J gene TRBJ1-1; D remains ambiguous. The CDR3 spans 12 residues. V was clipped by 2 bases and J by 6 bases, with 7 bases between them.

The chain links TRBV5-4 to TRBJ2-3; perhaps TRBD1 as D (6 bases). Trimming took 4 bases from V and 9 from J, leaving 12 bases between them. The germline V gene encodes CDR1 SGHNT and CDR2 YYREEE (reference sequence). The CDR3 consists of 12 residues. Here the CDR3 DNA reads TGTGCCAGCAGCGCCGACAGGACGACGCAGTATTTT. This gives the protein CASSADRTTQYF.

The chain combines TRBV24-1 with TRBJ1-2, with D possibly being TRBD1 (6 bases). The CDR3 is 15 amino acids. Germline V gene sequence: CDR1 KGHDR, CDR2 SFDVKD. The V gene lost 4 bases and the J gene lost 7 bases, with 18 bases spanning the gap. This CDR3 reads CATSDPTGSPGGYTF. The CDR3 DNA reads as TGTGCCACCAGTGACCCCACAGGGTCCCCGGGTGGCTACACCTTC.

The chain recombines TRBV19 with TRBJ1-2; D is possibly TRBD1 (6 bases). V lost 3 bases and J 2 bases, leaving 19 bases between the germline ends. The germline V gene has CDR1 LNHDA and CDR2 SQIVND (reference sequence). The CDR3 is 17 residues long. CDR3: CASSIFPDRRTNYGYTF. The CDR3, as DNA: TGTGCCAGTAGTATCTTCCCGGACAGAAGGACGAACTATGGCTACACCTTC.

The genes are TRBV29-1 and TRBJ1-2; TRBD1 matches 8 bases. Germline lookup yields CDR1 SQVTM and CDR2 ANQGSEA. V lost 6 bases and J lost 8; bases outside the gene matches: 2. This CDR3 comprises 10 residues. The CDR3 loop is CSVAGGGYTF. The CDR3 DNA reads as TGCAGCGTGGCAGGGGGCGGCTACACCTTC. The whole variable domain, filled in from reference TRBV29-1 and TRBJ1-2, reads SAVISQKPSRDICQRGTSLTIQCQVDSQVTMMFWYRQQPGQSLTLIATANQGSEATYESGFVIDKFPISRPNLTFSTLTVSNMSPEDSSIYLCSVAGGGYTFGSGTRLTVV.

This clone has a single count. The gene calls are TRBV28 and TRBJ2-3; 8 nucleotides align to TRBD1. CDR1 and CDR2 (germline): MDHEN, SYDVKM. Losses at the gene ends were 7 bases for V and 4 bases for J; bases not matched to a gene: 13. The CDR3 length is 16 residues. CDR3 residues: CASTRTRTGPADTQYF. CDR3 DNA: TGTGCCAGCACCAGAACCCGGACAGGGCCCGCAGATACGCAGTATTTT.

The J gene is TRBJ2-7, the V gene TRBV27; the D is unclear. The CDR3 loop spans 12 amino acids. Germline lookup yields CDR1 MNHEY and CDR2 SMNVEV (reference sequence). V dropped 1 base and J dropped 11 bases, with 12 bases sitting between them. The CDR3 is CASSLFGGREYF. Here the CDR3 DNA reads TGTGCCAGCAGTTTATTCGGCGGTCGGGAGTACTTC.

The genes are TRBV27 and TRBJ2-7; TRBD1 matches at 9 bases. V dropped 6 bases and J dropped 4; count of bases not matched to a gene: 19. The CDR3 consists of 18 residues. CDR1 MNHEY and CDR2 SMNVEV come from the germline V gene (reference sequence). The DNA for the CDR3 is TGTGCCAGCAGGATTGGACAGGGGATAAGGGGATCAGTGTACGAGCAGTACTTC. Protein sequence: CASRIGQGIRGSVYEQYF.

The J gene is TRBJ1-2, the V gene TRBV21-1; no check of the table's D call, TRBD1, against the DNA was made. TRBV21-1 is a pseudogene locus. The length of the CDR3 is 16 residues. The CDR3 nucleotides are TGTGCCAGCAGCAAAGTTCGGACAGGGGGCCCGAGAGGCTACACCTTC. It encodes CASSKVRTGGPRGYTF.